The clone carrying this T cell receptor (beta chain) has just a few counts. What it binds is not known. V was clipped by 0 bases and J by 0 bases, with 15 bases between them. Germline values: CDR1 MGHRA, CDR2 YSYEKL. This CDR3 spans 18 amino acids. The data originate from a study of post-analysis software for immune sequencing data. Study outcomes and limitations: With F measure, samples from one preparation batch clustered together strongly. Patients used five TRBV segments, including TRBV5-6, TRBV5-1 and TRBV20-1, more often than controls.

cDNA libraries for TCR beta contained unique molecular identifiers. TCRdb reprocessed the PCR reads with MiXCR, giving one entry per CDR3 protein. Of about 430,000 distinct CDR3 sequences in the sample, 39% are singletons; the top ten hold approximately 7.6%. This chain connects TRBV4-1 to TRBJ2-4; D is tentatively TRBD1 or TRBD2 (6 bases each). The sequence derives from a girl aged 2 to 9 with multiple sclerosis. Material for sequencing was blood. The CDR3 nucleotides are TGCGCCAGCAGCCAAGAGGGGGGCAGGACGATAGCCAAAAACATTCAGTACTTC. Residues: CASSQEGGRTIAKNIQYF.